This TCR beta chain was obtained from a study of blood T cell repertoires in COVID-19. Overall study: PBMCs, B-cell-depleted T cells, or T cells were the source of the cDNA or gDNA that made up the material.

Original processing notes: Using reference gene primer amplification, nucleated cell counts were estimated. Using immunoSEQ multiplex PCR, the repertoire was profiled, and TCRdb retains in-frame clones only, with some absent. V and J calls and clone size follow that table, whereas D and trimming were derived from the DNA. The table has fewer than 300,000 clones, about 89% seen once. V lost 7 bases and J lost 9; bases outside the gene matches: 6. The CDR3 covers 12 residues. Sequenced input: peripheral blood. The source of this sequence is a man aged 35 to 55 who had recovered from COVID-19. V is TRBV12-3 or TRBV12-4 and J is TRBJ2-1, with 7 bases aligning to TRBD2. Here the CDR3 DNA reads TGTGCCAGCACCACTAGCGCAGGTGAGCAGTTCTTC. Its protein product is CASTTSAGEQFF.